The T cell receptor beta chain described here comes from a study of blood T cell repertoires in COVID-19. Study background: From T cells, B-cell-depleted T cells, or PBMCs came the material, which was cDNA or gDNA.

Patients of the Seattle cohort, enrolled during active infection, were followed longitudinally. In the original processing: Estimates of nucleated cell counts were drawn from the amplification of reference gene primers. Generated by immunoSEQ multiplex PCR, the TCRdb table keeps only in-frame clones and is missing some. V, J and clone size were drawn from that table, and D and trimming were deduced from the DNA. The table shows 250,000 to 300,000 clones, with 88% occurring only once. Between the trimmed V and J ends, which lost 3 bases and 0 bases, there was a span of 6 bases. Germline CDR1 is SEHNR and CDR2 is FQNEAQ (reference sequence). The CDR3 totals 14 residues.

Material for sequencing was peripheral blood. The chain is built from TRBV7-9 and TRBJ1-3; no reliable D call. The receptor was derived from a woman aged 25 to 39 with COVID-19, enrolled during active disease. The CDR3 region is CASSFGGSGNTIYF. CDR3 nucleotides: TGTGCCAGCAGCTTCGGTGGCTCTGGAAACACCATATATTTT. The variable domain in full, completed from reference TRBV7-9 and TRBJ1-3, reads DTGVSQNPRHKITKRGQNVTFRCDPISEHNRLYWYRQTLGQGPEFLTYFQNEAQLEKSRLLSDRFSAERPKGSFSTLEIQRTEQGDSAMYLCASSFGGSGNTIYFGEGSWLTVV.